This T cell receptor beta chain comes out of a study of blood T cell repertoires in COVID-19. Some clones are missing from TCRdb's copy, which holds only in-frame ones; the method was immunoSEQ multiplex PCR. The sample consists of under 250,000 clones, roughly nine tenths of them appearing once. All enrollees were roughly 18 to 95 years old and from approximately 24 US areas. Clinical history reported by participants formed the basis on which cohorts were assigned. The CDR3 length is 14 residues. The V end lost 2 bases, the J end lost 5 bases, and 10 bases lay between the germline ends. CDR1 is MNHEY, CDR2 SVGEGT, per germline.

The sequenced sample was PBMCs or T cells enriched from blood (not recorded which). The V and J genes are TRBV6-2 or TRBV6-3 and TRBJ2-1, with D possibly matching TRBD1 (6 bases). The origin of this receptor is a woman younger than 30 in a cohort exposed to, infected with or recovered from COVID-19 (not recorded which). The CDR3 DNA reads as TGTGCCAGCAGTTACGGCAGGGGTGACAATGAGCAGTTCTTC. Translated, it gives CASSYGRGDNEQFF.